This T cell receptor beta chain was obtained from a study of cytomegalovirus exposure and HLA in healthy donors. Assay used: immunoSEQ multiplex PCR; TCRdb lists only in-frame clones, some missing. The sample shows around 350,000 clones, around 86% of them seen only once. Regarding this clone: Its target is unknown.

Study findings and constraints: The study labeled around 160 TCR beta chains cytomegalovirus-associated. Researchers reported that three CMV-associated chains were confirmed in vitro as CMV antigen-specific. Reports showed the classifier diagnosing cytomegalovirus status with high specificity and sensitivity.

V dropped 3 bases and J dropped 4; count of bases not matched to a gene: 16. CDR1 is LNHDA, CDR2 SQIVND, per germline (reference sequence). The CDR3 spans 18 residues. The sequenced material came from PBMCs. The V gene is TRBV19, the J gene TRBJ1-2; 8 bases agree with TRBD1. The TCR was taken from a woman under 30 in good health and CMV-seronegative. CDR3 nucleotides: TGTGCCAGTAGTATCGAGCAGAGGACAGGGAGGACGGGCTATGGCTACACCTTC. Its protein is CASSIEQRTGRTGYGYTF.